This TCR beta chain was captured in a study of beta chain features in type 1 diabetes. To note about this clone: The antigen is unknown.

Germline loops: CDR1 SGHTA, CDR2 FQGNSA. The V and J ends lost 5 bases and 1 base respectively, with 17 bases between them. This CDR3 is 16 amino acids long. As every portion of the isolated RNA was reverse transcribed, the sequencing read expressed TCRB transcripts. Sequenced by immunoSEQ multiplex PCR; TCRdb stores in-frame clones only, minus some. This table has about 650,000 clones, around an eighth appearing once. Study-level findings and limits: Across all four CD4+ subsets, people with type 1 diabetes showed modestly shorter TCRB CDR3s.

This sequence was found in a man aged 30 to 39 with type 1 diabetes. Sequenced material: naive CD4+ T cells from blood. This chain joins TRBV7-2 and TRBJ1-1; D gene unclear. DNA of the CDR3: TGTGCCAGCAGCCCAGGAGGTGGCACCTCGAACACTGAAGCTTTCTTT. This translates into CASSPGGGTSNTEAFF.